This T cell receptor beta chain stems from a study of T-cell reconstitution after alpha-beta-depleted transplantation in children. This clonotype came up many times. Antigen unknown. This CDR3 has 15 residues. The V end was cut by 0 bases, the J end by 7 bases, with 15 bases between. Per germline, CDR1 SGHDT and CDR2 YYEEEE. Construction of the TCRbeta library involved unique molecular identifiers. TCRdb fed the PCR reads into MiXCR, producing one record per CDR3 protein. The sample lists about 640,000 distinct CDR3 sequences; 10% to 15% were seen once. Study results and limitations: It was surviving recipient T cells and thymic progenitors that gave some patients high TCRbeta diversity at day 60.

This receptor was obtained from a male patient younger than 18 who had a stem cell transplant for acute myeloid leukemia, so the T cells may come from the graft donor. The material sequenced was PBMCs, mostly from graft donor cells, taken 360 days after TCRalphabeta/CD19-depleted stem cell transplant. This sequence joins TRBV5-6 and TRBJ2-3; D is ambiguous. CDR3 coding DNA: TGTGCCAGCAGCTTGGAGGACCGATTCGAGCATACGCAGTATTTT. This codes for CASSLEDRFEHTQYF.